A single sample gave rise to the 5 T cell receptor beta chains below, sequenced in a study of immune heterogeneity within non-small cell lung tumors. Amplification of the TCR beta CDR3 was achieved through multiplex PCR with 32 V and 13 J primers. TCRdb analysed the multiplex PCR reads with MiXCR anew, one entry per CDR3 protein. The data hold around 21,000 distinct CDR3 sequences, with 28% observed a single time. As template, the study used bulk tumor genomic DNA at 500 to 750 ng per sample. Several biopsies per primary tumor, spaced far apart, were taken during surgery. Surgery that was curative in intent was performed on patients with untreated, newly diagnosed non-small cell lung cancer. The sequenced material came from lung tumor tissue. The receptors originated from a man aged 35 to 55 with non-small cell lung cancer.

The rearrangement uses TRBV11-2 and TRBJ2-7; no clear D gene. Germline loops: CDR1 SGHAT, CDR2 FQNNGV. The CDR3 has 13 amino acids. Trimming took off 5 bases at V and 4 bases at J, with 12 bases between the two ends. Here the CDR3 reads CASSPHTNYEQYF. Written as DNA, the CDR3 is TGTGCCAGCAGCCCGCACACAAATTACGAGCAGTACTTC.

This clonotype was observed a few times. The gene calls are TRBV19 and TRBJ2-7; 7 bases map to TRBD1. The CDR3 contains 14 residues. The V gene's germline CDR1 is LNHDA and CDR2 SQIVND (reference sequence). Losses at the gene ends were 4 bases for V and 2 bases for J; bases not matched to a gene: 5. The DNA of the CDR3 is TGTGCCAGTAGTAAGGGACAGTATGCCTACGAGCAGTACTTC. Translation gives CASSKGQYAYEQYF.

There are many counts of this clonotype. The chain is built from TRBV7-9 and TRBJ1-1, with 8 nucleotides matching TRBD1. The trim removed 8 bases at V and 1 base at J, leaving 6 bases unmatched. The CDR3 loop spans 14 amino acids. Germline values: CDR1 SEHNR, CDR2 FQNEAQ (reference sequence). The CDR3 spells CASEQGASNTEAFF. CDR3 DNA: TGTGCCAGCGAGCAGGGGGCCTCGAACACTGAAGCTTTCTTT.

This clonotype was recorded a few times. The chain uses TRBV12-3 or TRBV12-4 and TRBJ2-1; the D is unclear. The CDR3 is 15 residues long. The V and J ends lost 5 bases and 3 bases respectively, with 14 bases between them. The CDR3 sequence is CASSPLGYNYNEQFF. CDR3 sequence (DNA): TGTGCCAGCAGTCCCTTGGGCTACAACTACAATGAGCAGTTCTTC.

The chain links TRBV7-2 to TRBJ1-5; 10 bases match TRBD1. The germline V gene has CDR1 SGHTA and CDR2 FQGNSA. This CDR3 is built from 15 residues. Trimming took 5 bases from V and 3 from J; bases not matched to a gene: 4. CDR3 DNA sequence: TGTGCCAGCAGCCAGACAGGGGGCAACAATCAGCCCCAGCATTTT. It translates to CASSQTGGNNQPQHF.